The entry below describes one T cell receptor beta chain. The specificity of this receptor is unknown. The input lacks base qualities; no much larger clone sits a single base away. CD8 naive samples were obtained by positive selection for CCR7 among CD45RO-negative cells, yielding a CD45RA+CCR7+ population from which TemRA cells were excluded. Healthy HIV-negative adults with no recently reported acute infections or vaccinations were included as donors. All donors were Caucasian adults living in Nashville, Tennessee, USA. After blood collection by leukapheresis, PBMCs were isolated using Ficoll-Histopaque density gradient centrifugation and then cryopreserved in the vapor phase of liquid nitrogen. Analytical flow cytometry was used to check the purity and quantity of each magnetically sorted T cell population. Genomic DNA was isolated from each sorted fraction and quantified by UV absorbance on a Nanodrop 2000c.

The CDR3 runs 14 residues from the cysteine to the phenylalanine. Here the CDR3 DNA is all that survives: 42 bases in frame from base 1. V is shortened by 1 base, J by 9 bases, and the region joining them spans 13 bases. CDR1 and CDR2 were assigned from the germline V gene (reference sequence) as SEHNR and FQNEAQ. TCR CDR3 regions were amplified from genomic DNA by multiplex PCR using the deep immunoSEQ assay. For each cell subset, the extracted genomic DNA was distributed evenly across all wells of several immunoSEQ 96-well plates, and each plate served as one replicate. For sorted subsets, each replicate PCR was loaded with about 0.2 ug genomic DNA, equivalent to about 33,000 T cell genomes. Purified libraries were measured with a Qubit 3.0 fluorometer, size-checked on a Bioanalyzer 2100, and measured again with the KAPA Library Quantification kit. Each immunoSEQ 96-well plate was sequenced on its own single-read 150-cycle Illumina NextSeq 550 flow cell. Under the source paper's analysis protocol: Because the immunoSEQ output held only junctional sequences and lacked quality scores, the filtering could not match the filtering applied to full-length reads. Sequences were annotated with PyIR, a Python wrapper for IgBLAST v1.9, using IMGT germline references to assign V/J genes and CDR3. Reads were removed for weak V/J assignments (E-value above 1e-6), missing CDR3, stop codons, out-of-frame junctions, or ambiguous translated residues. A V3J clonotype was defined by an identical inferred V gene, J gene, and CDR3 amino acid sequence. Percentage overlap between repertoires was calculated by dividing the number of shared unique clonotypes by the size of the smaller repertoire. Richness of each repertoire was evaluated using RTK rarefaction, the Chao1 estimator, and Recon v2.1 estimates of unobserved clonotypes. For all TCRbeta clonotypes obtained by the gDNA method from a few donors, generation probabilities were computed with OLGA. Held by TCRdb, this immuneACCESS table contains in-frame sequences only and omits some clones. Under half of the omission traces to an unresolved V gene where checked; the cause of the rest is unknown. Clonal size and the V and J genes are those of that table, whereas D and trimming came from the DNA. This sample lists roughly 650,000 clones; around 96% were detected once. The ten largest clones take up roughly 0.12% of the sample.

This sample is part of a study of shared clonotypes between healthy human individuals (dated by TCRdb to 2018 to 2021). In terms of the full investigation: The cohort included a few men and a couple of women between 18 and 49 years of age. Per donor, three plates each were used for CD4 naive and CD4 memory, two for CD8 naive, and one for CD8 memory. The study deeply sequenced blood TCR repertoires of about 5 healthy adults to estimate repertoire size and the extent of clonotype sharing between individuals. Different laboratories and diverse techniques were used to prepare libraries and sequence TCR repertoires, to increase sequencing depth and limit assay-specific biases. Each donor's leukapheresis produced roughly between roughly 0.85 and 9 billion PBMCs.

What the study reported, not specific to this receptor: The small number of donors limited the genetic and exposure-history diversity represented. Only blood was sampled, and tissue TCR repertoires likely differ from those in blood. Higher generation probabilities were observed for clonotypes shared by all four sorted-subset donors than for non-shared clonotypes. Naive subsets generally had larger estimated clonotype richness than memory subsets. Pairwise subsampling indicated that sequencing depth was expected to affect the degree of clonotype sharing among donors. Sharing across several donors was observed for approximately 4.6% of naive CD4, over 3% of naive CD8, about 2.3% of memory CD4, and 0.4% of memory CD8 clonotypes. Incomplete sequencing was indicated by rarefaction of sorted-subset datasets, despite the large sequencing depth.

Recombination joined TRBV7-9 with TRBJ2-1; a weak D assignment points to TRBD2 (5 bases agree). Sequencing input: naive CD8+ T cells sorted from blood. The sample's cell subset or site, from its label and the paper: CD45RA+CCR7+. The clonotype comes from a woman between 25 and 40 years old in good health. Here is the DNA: TGTGCCAGCAGCTTAGGAGCGGACTGGGTTGAGCAGTTCTTC. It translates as CASSLGADWVEQFF.